Listed below are T cell receptor beta chains from one sample, sequenced in a study of blood T cells in healthy people across ages. In TCRdb, the 5' RACE reads were re-called with MiXCR into one record per CDR3 protein. Counted here are approximately 670,000 distinct CDR3 sequences, 40% to 50% occurring once; the ten biggest clones make up about 30%. Specimen: blood. The receptors derive from a man older than 75 in good health. CDR3s include the opening cysteine and the closing phenylalanine or tryptophan. D genes are given only for firm matches. Some rows mark clone size as missing; the rest say once, few, many or name a class of expanded clone.

TRBV28,-,-,TRBJ1-1,TGTGCCAGCAGTACCCTTGGGGGTGGAGGGGTTCCGCTTGGAGCTTTCTTT,CASSTLGGGGVPLGAFF
TRBV19,TRBD2,few,TRBJ2-7,TGTGCCAGTAGTATCCAAGCGGGAGGGAGGTACGAGCAGTACTTC,CASSIQAGGRYEQYF
TRBV18,-,-,TRBJ2-7,TGTGCCAGCTCACCGGCCGGGGCTGAGGACGAGCAGTACTTC,CASSPAGAEDEQYF
TRBV4-1,TRBD2,many,TRBJ2-1,TGCGCCAGCAGCCAAGACAGCGGGATCTCCAATGAGCAGTTCTTC,CASSQDSGISNEQFF
TRBV25-1,TRBD1,many,TRBJ1-2,TGTGCCAGCAACGAGGGGGCAGGGAACTATGGCTACACCTTC,CASNEGAGNYGYTF
TRBV7-2,-,many,TRBJ2-3,TGTGCCAGCAGCTCCCTCAGGACAGATACGCAGTATTTT,CASSSLRTDTQYF
TRBV2,TRBD2,-,TRBJ2-3,TGTGCCAGCATAAGTAGCGGGATATGGGCAGATACGCAGTATTTT,CASISSGIWADTQYF
TRBV6-2/TRBV6-3,-,many,TRBJ2-3,TGTGCCAGCAGTTACGTAGATACGCAGTATTTT,CASSYVDTQYF
TRBV20-1,-,-,TRBJ1-2,TGCAGTGCCCGAGCAAGGGTGACAGCAAACTATGGCTACACCTTC,CSARARVTANYGYTF
TRBV29-1,-,-,TRBJ2-3,TGCAGCGTTGGGTTTTCGGGCACAGATACGCAGTATTTT,CSVGFSGTDTQYF
TRBV6-2/TRBV6-3,-,-,TRBJ2-5,TGTGCCAGCAACCTCAGAAGGACAGAGACCCAGTACTTC,CASNLRRTETQYF
TRBV9,TRBD1,-,TRBJ1-1,TGTGCCAGCAGCAAACAGGGGGCGTTGAGCACTGAAGCTTTCTTT,CASSKQGALSTEAFF
TRBV7-9,TRBD2,-,TRBJ2-1,TGTGCCAGCAGCTTAGAGTTGTCGGGGGGTGAGCAGTTCTTC,CASSLELSGGEQFF
TRBV9,TRBD2,few,TRBJ2-3,TGTGCCAGCAGCCCCTCGGGGGGGGACGCAGATACGCAGTATTTT,CASSPSGGDADTQYF
TRBV7-9,TRBD1,-,TRBJ1-2,TGTGCCAGCAGCTCCTATGGGACAGGGAGCGGCTACACCTTC,CASSSYGTGSGYTF
TRBV14,TRBD1,-,TRBJ1-5,TGTGCCGGCAGCCAAGAGACAGGGATCGTTTCAAGAGGCAATCAGCCCCAGCATTTT,CAGSQETGIVSRGNQPQHF
TRBV10-1,-,few,TRBJ2-7,TGCGCCAGCGCTACAGACCCTCCCTACGAGCAGTACTTC,CASATDPPYEQYF
TRBV4-1,TRBD2,few,TRBJ2-3,TGCGCCAGCAGCCAAGATCTGAGACTAGCGGGCTACACAGATACGCAGTATTTT,CASSQDLRLAGYTDTQYF
TRBV7-2,TRBD2,-,TRBJ2-2,TGTGCCAGCAGCTTATCAGGACTAGCGGGAGGGACCGGGGAGCTGTTTTTT,CASSLSGLAGGTGELFF
TRBV20-1,TRBD2,few,TRBJ2-1,TGCAGTGCGGCGGATCCGGGACTAGATTTCTCCTACAATGAGCAGTTCTTC,CSAADPGLDFSYNEQFF
TRBV29-1,-,few,TRBJ1-1,TGCAGCGTTGAATTAGGGGGGAGAGCGAATGAAGCTTTCTTT,CSVELGGRANEAFF
TRBV7-9,TRBD1,-,TRBJ1-2,TGTGCCAGCAGCCCTCCGGGACAGGGGAACTATGGCTACACCTTC,CASSPPGQGNYGYTF
TRBV7-2,TRBD2,once,TRBJ2-5,TGTGCCAGCAGCCCAGATCCGGGACTAGCGGGAGGGTACAATGAGCAGTACTTC,CASSPDPGLAGGYNEQYF
TRBV5-1,-,-,TRBJ2-1,TGCGCCAGCAGCTTGAGACCCGACTACAATGAGCAGTTCTTC,CASSLRPDYNEQFF
TRBV28,-,-,TRBJ1-4,TGTGCCAGCCGGGGAGGGCCGAATGAAAAACTGTTTTTT,CASRGGPNEKLFF
TRBV6-4,-,many,TRBJ1-2,TGTGCCAGCAGTGACTCCCCCAGGGGCCATGGCTACACCTTC,CASSDSPRGHGYTF
TRBV5-6,-,-,TRBJ2-5,TGTGCCAGCAGCTTGGCCGCGTTAAGGTACCAAGAGACCCAGTACTTC,CASSLAALRYQETQYF
TRBV5-6,-,once,TRBJ1-1,TGTGCCAGCAGCTTGCTACAGGTACGGACTGAAGCTTTCTTT,CASSLLQVRTEAFF
TRBV30,TRBD1,once,TRBJ1-2,TGTGCCTGGACCACCGGGACAGGGATGGTTGGCTACACCTTC,CAWTTGTGMVGYTF
TRBV15,TRBD1,-,TRBJ1-2,TGTGCCACCAGCAGAGATGGGGTAGGACAGGTCTTTAAGGGCTACACCTTC,CATSRDGVGQVFKGYTF
TRBV4-1,TRBD1,-,TRBJ2-5,TGCGCCAGCAGCCAAGAGCCGGACAGGGGGCTCGGGGAGACCCAGTACTTC,CASSQEPDRGLGETQYF
TRBV20-1,-,-,TRBJ2-3,TGCAGTGCTAGTCGGGAGAGGCCAGATACGCAGTATTTT,CSASRERPDTQYF
TRBV6-1,-,-,TRBJ1-5,TGTGCCAGCAGCACCTCTAGGCAGGGCGGTCGGAATCAGCCCCAGCATTTT,CASSTSRQGGRNQPQHF